The rows below give T cell receptor beta chains drawn from one sample of a study of T cells in Graves' hyperthyroidism and ophthalmopathy. TCRdb fed the multiplex PCR reads into MiXCR, producing one record per CDR3 protein. The top ten clones hold around 7.3% of a sample with approximately 590,000 distinct CDR3 sequences, approximately 14% of them seen once. Sequencing was performed on blood. The receptors were gathered from a woman under 40 with Graves' hyperthyroidism. The CDR3 runs from the conserved cysteine through the conserved F or W. The D gene is left open where the match is weak. Where a row states a size, it is once, few, many or the class of an expanded clone; other rows omit it.

abundance: many; j_gene: TRBJ2-7; d_gene: -; v_gene: TRBV15; CDR3nt: TGTGCCACCAGCAGAGATCTCCCCTGGCGAATCGCCTACGAGCAGTACTTC; CDR3aa: CATSRDLPWRIAYEQYF
abundance: -; j_gene: TRBJ2-7; d_gene: -; v_gene: TRBV7-2; CDR3nt: TGCGCCAGCAGCCAAGCAACAGGCTCCTACGAGCAGTACTTC; CDR3aa: CASSQATGSYEQYF
abundance: few; j_gene: TRBJ1-1; d_gene: -; v_gene: TRBV6-1; CDR3nt: TGTGCCAGCAGATCGAATGTGAACACTGAAGCTTTCTTT; CDR3aa: CASRSNVNTEAFF
abundance: -; j_gene: TRBJ2-5; d_gene: TRBD1; v_gene: TRBV7-2; CDR3nt: TGTGCCAGCAGCGAGGACAGGGGGCATGAGACCCAGTACTTC; CDR3aa: CASSEDRGHETQYF
abundance: -; j_gene: TRBJ1-6; d_gene: -; v_gene: TRBV7-9; CDR3nt: TGTGCCAGCAACGCACCGCGGGGGGGGGGCTCACCCCTCCACTTT; CDR3aa: CASNAPRGGGSPLHF
abundance: many; j_gene: TRBJ2-7; d_gene: -; v_gene: TRBV5-1; CDR3nt: TGCGCCAGCAGCTTGGCGGGGTTCTCCTACGAGCAGTACTTC; CDR3aa: CASSLAGFSYEQYF
abundance: many; j_gene: TRBJ2-4; d_gene: -; v_gene: TRBV28; CDR3nt: TGTGCCAGCAGTCCCCGTGTTTCCGCTCTAACCAAAAACATTCAGTACTTC; CDR3aa: CASSPRVSALTKNIQYF
abundance: many; j_gene: TRBJ1-2; d_gene: -; v_gene: TRBV20-1; CDR3nt: TGCAGTGCTCCGGGCCCAGCTAACTATGGCTACACCTTC; CDR3aa: CSAPGPANYGYTF
abundance: many; j_gene: TRBJ2-3; d_gene: -; v_gene: TRBV4-1; CDR3nt: TGCGCCAGCAGGCAACACGGGTTCTGGGCGGGACGCACAGATACGCAGTATTTT; CDR3aa: CASRQHGFWAGRTDTQYF
abundance: many; j_gene: TRBJ2-2; d_gene: -; v_gene: TRBV11-2; CDR3nt: TGTGCCAGCAGCTTTAATCGGAAGAACACCGGGGAGCTGTTTTTT; CDR3aa: CASSFNRKNTGELFF
abundance: -; j_gene: TRBJ1-5; d_gene: -; v_gene: TRBV6-1; CDR3nt: TGTGCCAGCAGGTCCACTAGCCTGGGCACAGATACGCAGCATTTT; CDR3aa: CASRSTSLGTDTQHF
abundance: -; j_gene: TRBJ2-3; d_gene: -; v_gene: TRBV27; CDR3nt: TGTGCCACCAGTACCAATGGGGGTACGCAGTATTTT; CDR3aa: CATSTNGGTQYF
abundance: few; j_gene: TRBJ2-7; d_gene: -; v_gene: TRBV10-2; CDR3nt: TGCGCCAGCAACCGCCAGGGTACGACCTACGAGCAGTACTTC; CDR3aa: CASNRQGTTYEQYF
abundance: many; j_gene: TRBJ2-3; d_gene: TRBD1; v_gene: TRBV7-8; CDR3nt: TGTGCCAGCAGCTTACGTCCCGGACAGGGGGTCACAGATACGCAGTATTTT; CDR3aa: CASSLRPGQGVTDTQYF
abundance: -; j_gene: TRBJ2-3; d_gene: -; v_gene: TRBV9; CDR3nt: TGTGCCAGCAGCGTACAGATAGGAGGGTCCACAGATACGCAGTATTTT; CDR3aa: CASSVQIGGSTDTQYF
abundance: few; j_gene: TRBJ1-1; d_gene: TRBD1; v_gene: TRBV5-1; CDR3nt: TGCGCCAGCAGCTATGACAGGGGGCTTGAGGGTGAAGCTTTCTTT; CDR3aa: CASSYDRGLEGEAFF
abundance: -; j_gene: TRBJ1-1; d_gene: -; v_gene: TRBV29-1; CDR3nt: TGCAGCCCGGGACAAAACACTGAAGCTTTCTTT; CDR3aa: CSPGQNTEAFF
abundance: many; j_gene: TRBJ1-2; d_gene: TRBD1; v_gene: TRBV25-1; CDR3nt: TGTGCCAGCAGTGAATACGCAGGGGGCGACTATGGCTACACCTTC; CDR3aa: CASSEYAGGDYGYTF
abundance: many; j_gene: TRBJ1-4; d_gene: -; v_gene: TRBV28; CDR3nt: TGTGCCAGCAGTTTATGGGGGCCAGGGGTTAGTGAAAAACTGTTTTTT; CDR3aa: CASSLWGPGVSEKLFF
abundance: -; j_gene: TRBJ1-1; d_gene: -; v_gene: TRBV30; CDR3nt: TGTGCCTGGAGTGCGGCCTGGGGGGGCGACACTGAAGCTTTCTTT; CDR3aa: CAWSAAWGGDTEAFF